The 28 T cell receptor beta chains below all came from one sample that was sequenced in a study of Graves' ophthalmopathy and Graves' hyperthyroidism. Researchers took RNA transcripts and amplified TCR beta CDR3 regions from them. HTBI-primed RT-PCR formed the first round, and a multiplex PCR formed the second. In TCRdb, the multiplex PCR reads were re-called with MiXCR into one record per CDR3 protein. The sample yields hundreds of thousands of distinct CDR3 sequences, about 20% seen once. The sample taken for sequencing was peripheral blood. Every receptor here comes from a woman under 30 with stable Graves' hyperthyroidism. Some clones in this sample may be carry-over from other donors' samples.

Concerning this clonotype itself: This may stem from a read error, because a much larger clone lies one nucleotide away. The rearrangement uses TRBV2 and TRBJ2-2, with TRBD2 matching 9 bases. CDR3 length: 16 amino acids. The germline V gene encodes CDR1 SNHLY and CDR2 FYNNEI. CDR3 residues: CASSKGAGGVAGELLF. In nucleotides, the CDR3 is TGTGCCAGCAGTAAAGGGGCGGGAGGGGTCGCCGGGGAGCTGCTTTTT.

This clonotype was counted at least ten times. The chain joins TRBV4-2 to TRBJ2-7, with D maybe TRBD1 (6 bases). CDR3 length equals 14 residues. V was cut by 0 bases and J by 5 bases, with 11 bases left in between. The V gene's germline CDR1 is LGHNA and CDR2 YNFKEQ. The CDR3, as DNA: TGTGCCAGCAGCCAAGATCCGGACAGTAACGAGCAGTACTTC. This gives the protein CASSQDPDSNEQYF.

This clonotype was observed many times. The chain links TRBV10-3 to TRBJ1-1, with TRBD1 matching 9 bases. The junction had 6 bases not matched to a gene; V was cut back by 2 bases and J by 5 bases. This CDR3 has 15 residues. The germline CDR1 and CDR2 sequences are ENHRY and SYGVKD. CDR3 in amino acids: CAISEIQGAWTEAFF. CDR3 in DNA: TGTGCCATCAGTGAGATACAGGGGGCCTGGACTGAAGCTTTCTTT.

This clonotype was observed at least ten times. The rearrangement links TRBV27 to TRBJ2-7; no reliable D call. Trimming shortened V by 5 bases and J by 6 bases, and 20 bases separated the two germline ends. The germline gives CDR1 MNHEY, CDR2 SMNVEV (reference sequence). CDR3 length equals 15 residues. CDR3 in DNA: TGTGCCAGCAGTGTACGCACGGGTCTAAGCGTCGAGCAGTACTTC. Amino acid sequence: CASSVRTGLSVEQYF.

The genes are TRBV7-2 and TRBJ1-2; D gene uncertain. The germline V gene encodes CDR1 SGHTA and CDR2 FQGNSA. Trimming removed 5 bases at V and 8 bases at J, with 15 bases between. This CDR3 has 13 residues. CDR3 sequence reads: CASSPAGSMGYTF. In DNA form, the CDR3 reads TGTGCCAGCAGCCCCGCCGGGTCCATGGGCTACACCTTC.

This clonotype was counted ten times or more. V usage is TRBV6-5 and J usage is TRBJ1-1; D is undetermined. CDR1 and CDR2 from the germline V gene are MNHEY and SVGAGI. Trimming pared 0 bases from V and 1 base from J, leaving 9 bases between. The CDR3 is 15 residues long. The CDR3 region is CASSYSGRRNTEAFF. CDR3 DNA: TGTGCCAGCAGTTACTCTGGACGGAGGAACACTGAAGCTTTCTTT.

The chain has TRBV27 and TRBJ1-2; unclear D gene. From germline, CDR1 is MNHEY and CDR2 SMNVEV (reference sequence). This CDR3 has 14 amino acids. Trimming removed 5 bases at V and 5 bases at J, with 15 bases between. The CDR3 region has the DNA TGTGCCAGCAGTCCCCTAGCGCTGGGGTATGGCTACACCTTC. It yields the protein CASSPLALGYGYTF.

There are many counts of this clonotype. V is TRBV6-5 and J is TRBJ1-6, with TRBD1 identical over 8 bases. Germline CDR1 reads MNHEY; CDR2 reads SVGAGI. V lost 2 bases and J lost 10; bases outside the gene matches: 13. The CDR3 consists of 17 residues. The CDR3 region is CASSYVPEQGGLSPLHF. CDR3 in DNA: TGTGCCAGCAGTTACGTCCCTGAACAGGGGGGATTGTCACCCCTCCACTTT.

This clonotype was seen at least ten times. The chain links TRBV3-1 to TRBJ1-1, with TRBD1 matching over 7 bases. Losses at the gene ends were 4 bases for V and 4 bases for J; bases not matched to a gene: 9. The CDR3 has 15 residues. From germline, CDR1 is LGHDT and CDR2 YNNKEL (reference sequence). CDR3 DNA sequence: TGTGCCAGCAGCCCGACATCCCCAGGGGGCACTGAAGCTTTCTTT. It codes for CASSPTSPGGTEAFF.

In its sample, this clonotype was seen many times. This chain joins TRBV6-2 or TRBV6-3 and TRBJ2-7, with no clear D. The germline gives CDR1 MNHEY, CDR2 SVGEGT. V was cut by 2 bases and J by 13 bases, with 15 bases left in between. The CDR3 is made up of 12 amino acids. The CDR3 DNA reads TGTGCCAGCAGTTACGCGGACCGGAATACTTACTTC. The encoded protein is CASSYADRNTYF.

This clonotype appeared many times. V is TRBV30 and J is TRBJ1-1; TRBD1 matches at 7 bases. Germline V CDR1 and CDR2: GTSNPN, SVGIG (reference sequence). The V gene end was trimmed by 3 bases and the J gene end by 7 bases; junction bases not matched to a gene: 5. The CDR3 length is 12 residues. Here the CDR3 DNA reads TGTGCCTGGAGCCCAACAGGGGATGAAGCTTTCTTT. Amino acid sequence: CAWSPTGDEAFF.

This clonotype was observed once. This could be a read error, since a much larger clone is one nucleotide away. The CDR3 does not close with the conserved phenylalanine or tryptophan, likely indicating a read error. This chain uses TRBV4-2 with TRBJ1-2, with no clear D. CDR3 length: 14 amino acids. Germline assignment: CDR1 LGHNA and CDR2 YNFKEQ. Trimming left V 0 bases short and J 3 bases short, with 8 bases between. CDR3 in DNA: TGTGCCAGCAGCCAAGAAAGGAAAGACTATGGCTACACCGTC. Amino acids: CASSQERKDYGYTV.

This clonotype has a count of ten or more. This rearrangement joins TRBV20-1 to TRBJ1-2; the match to TRBD1 covers 9 bases. CDR1 and CDR2 from the germline V gene are DFQATT and SNEGSKA (reference sequence). The CDR3 runs to 14 residues. J lost 7 bases, V lost 0 bases, and 6 bases had no gene match. CDR3 region: CSAREGQGISGYTF. As DNA, the CDR3 is TGCAGTGCTAGAGAGGGACAGGGAATAAGTGGCTACACCTTC.

In this sample, this clonotype turned up a few times. The chain uses TRBV12-3 or TRBV12-4 and TRBJ1-1; no definite D call. The CDR3 loop spans 14 amino acids. Trimming took 1 base from V and 5 from J, leaving 11 bases between them. CDR3 in DNA: TGTGCCAGCAGTTTAGATTCGAAGGGAACTGAAGCTTTCTTT. Translation gives CASSLDSKGTEAFF.

This clonotype was counted ten times or more. The V and J genes are TRBV2 and TRBJ1-5; TRBD1 matches 7 bases. CDR3 length: 13 residues. Germline trimming cut 6 bases from V and 5 bases from J; bases unmatched to any gene: 4. Germline lookup yields CDR1 SNHLY and CDR2 FYNNEI. The CDR3 spells CASRTGTHQPQHF. Written as DNA, the CDR3 is TGTGCCAGCAGGACAGGGACCCATCAGCCCCAGCATTTT.

This clonotype has ten or more counts. The V gene is TRBV12-3 or TRBV12-4, the J gene TRBJ1-6, with 7 bases fitting TRBD1. CDR3 length equals 15 residues. V lost 6 bases and J lost 9; bases outside the gene matches: 11. This chain's CDR3 is CASRRQGITISPLHF. CDR3 bases: TGTGCCAGCAGAAGACAGGGAATAACCATTTCACCCCTCCACTTT.

This clonotype was recorded many times. This chain joins TRBV15 and TRBJ2-5; weak D call: TRBD1 (7 bases). Trimming cost V 4 bases and J 2 bases, with 11 bases left between them. The CDR3 length is 14 residues. Germline V gene lookup returns CDR1 LNHNV and CDR2 YYDKDF (reference sequence). In nucleotides, the CDR3 is TGTGCCACCAGCAAACAGGGGAGGCAAGAGACCCAGTACTTC. Protein sequence: CATSKQGRQETQYF. Full variable domain (rest looked up from reference TRBV15 and TRBJ2-5): DAMVIQNPRYQVTQFGKPVTLSCSQTLNHNVMYWYQQKSSQAPKLLFHYYDKDFNNEADTPDNFQSRRPNTSFCFLDIRSPGLGDTAMYLCATSKQGRQETQYFGPGTRLLVL.

Note on this clonotype: Its ends do not fully match the called genes, so a read error is possible. V is TRBV24-1 and J is TRBJ2-7, with 8 nucleotides matching TRBD1. The germline CDR1 and CDR2 sequences are KGHDR and SFDVKD. CDR3 length: 16 residues. The DNA for the CDR3 is TGTGCCACCAGTGACAAGGGGACAGGATCCGAGGACGAGCGGTACTTC. As protein: CATSDKGTGSEDERYF.

The V and J genes are TRBV19 and TRBJ1-5, with D maybe TRBD1 (5 bases). V shed 7 bases and J shed 9 bases, with 19 bases lying between them. The CDR3 is made up of 14 amino acids. The germline CDR1 and CDR2 sequences are LNHDA and SQIVND (reference sequence). The CDR3 is CASTPGTGVGPQHF. The CDR3 DNA reads as TGTGCCAGTACCCCCGGGACGGGCGTTGGGCCCCAGCATTTT. The full variable domain, rest sourced from reference TRBV19 and TRBJ1-5, is DGGITQSPKYLFRKEGQNVTLSCEQNLNHDAMYWYRQDPGQGLRLIYYSQIVNDFQKGDIAEGYSVSREKKESFPLTVTSAQKNPTAFYLCASTPGTGVGPQHFGDGTRLSIL.

This clonotype was seen many times. The J gene is TRBJ2-7, the V gene TRBV6-5, with 11 positions matching TRBD2. The CDR3 has 16 residues. V lost 0 bases to trimming and J lost 3 bases; unmatched junction nucleotides: 4. Germline CDR1 MNHEY, CDR2 SVGAGI. Here the CDR3 DNA reads TGTGCCAGCAGTTACTCTACTAGCGGGGGCGGCTACGAGCAGTACTTC. Translated: CASSYSTSGGGYEQYF.

The table lists this clonotype with a few counts. In nucleotides, the CDR3 is TGTGCCAACCGCTCGGCCTACTACGAGCAGTACTTC. This sequence encodes CANRSAYYEQYF. This chain links TRBV6-2 or TRBV6-3 with TRBJ2-7; D is unresolved. CDR1 MNHEY and CDR2 SVGEGT come from the germline V gene. The CDR3 has 12 amino acids. Trimming shortened V by 10 bases and J by 3 bases, and 13 bases separated the two germline ends.

This clonotype was detected ten times or more. The chain links TRBV13 to TRBJ2-4; 8 bases line up with TRBD1. The length of the CDR3 is 16 residues. The V gene end was trimmed by 0 bases and the J gene end by 6 bases; junction bases not matched to a gene: 7. Germline loops: CDR1 PRHDT, CDR2 FYEKMQ (reference sequence). CDR3 DNA: TGTGCCAGCAGCTTAGGCCTTCGGGACAGGACAAACATTCAGTACTTC. Translating gives CASSLGLRDRTNIQYF.

V is TRBV13 and J is TRBJ2-7, with D possibly matching TRBD1 (5 bases). V was pared by 5 bases and J by 3 bases, with 11 bases between. Germline values: CDR1 PRHDT, CDR2 FYEKMQ (reference sequence). The CDR3 covers 13 residues. CDR3 region: CASSPKGRYEQYF. The CDR3 DNA reads as TGTGCCAGCAGCCCCAAGGGGCGCTACGAGCAGTACTTC.

Ten or more counts support this clonotype. The gene calls are TRBV6-2 or TRBV6-3 and TRBJ1-1; no definite D call. Germline CDR1 MNHEY, CDR2 SVGEGT. The CDR3 runs 17 residues. The V end lost 6 bases, the J end lost 3 bases, and 23 bases lay between the germline ends. CDR3 DNA: TGTGCCAGCAGCGAAAGAGGGTTGTACTCTATCGACACTGAAGCTTTCTTT. It is translated as CASSERGLYSIDTEAFF.

The table lists this clonotype with a count of one. The chain couples TRBV6-1 to TRBJ2-7, with a possible D match to TRBD1 (5 bases). This CDR3 contains 13 residues. The germline V gene has CDR1 MNHNS and CDR2 SASEGT. Trimming cost V 2 bases and J 3 bases, with 8 bases left between them. CDR3 bases: TGTGCCAGCAGTGAACCCAGGGTCTACGAGCAGTACTTC. Translating gives CASSEPRVYEQYF.

This clonotype occurred many times. The V call is TRBV7-9, the J call TRBJ2-7, with D unclear. The V gene's germline CDR1 is SEHNR and CDR2 FQNEAQ (reference sequence). The CDR3 contains 15 residues. Trimming took off 1 base at V and 5 bases at J, with 15 bases between the two ends. CDR3 loop: CASSLVGGLSHEQYF. As DNA, the CDR3 is TGTGCCAGCAGCTTAGTAGGTGGGTTGTCCCACGAGCAGTACTTC.

This clonotype has only a few counts. The rearrangement joins TRBV20-1 to TRBJ1-1, with D possibly TRBD1 on 5 matching bases. V dropped 3 bases and J dropped 4 bases, with 18 bases sitting between them. This CDR3 has 15 amino acids. Germline V lookup: CDR1 DFQATT, CDR2 SNEGSKA (reference sequence). The CDR3 DNA is TGCAGTGCTAGCCGGGCAGGGCGGGGGGGCACTGAAGCTTTCTTT. Its protein product is CSASRAGRGGTEAFF.

The genes are TRBV6-7 and TRBJ1-2, with 9 bases lining up with TRBD1. Being an ORF, TRBV6-7 has a function that is uncertain. The CDR3 totals 13 residues. V shed 10 bases and J 6 bases; nucleotides not matched to a gene: 9. The CDR3 spells CATQIRDRDGYTF. CDR3 bases: TGTGCCACTCAAATACGGGACAGGGATGGCTACACCTTC.